Below, 19 T cell receptor beta chains from the same sample are listed, as sequenced in a study of blood T cell repertoires in COVID-19. Some clones are missing from TCRdb's copy, which holds only in-frame ones; the method was immunoSEQ multiplex PCR. The data contain roughly 310,000 clones, approximately 87% of them singletons. The sequencing input was peripheral blood. These receptors were taken from a woman aged 25 to 39 with COVID-19, enrolled during active disease.

The chain links TRBV7-9 to TRBJ2-7; D possibly corresponds to TRBD1 (6 bases). The CDR3 spans 15 residues. Germline-derived CDR1 and CDR2 are SEHNR and FQNEAQ (reference sequence). V gave up 3 bases and J gave up 3 bases, with 15 bases separating them. In DNA form, the CDR3 reads TGTGCCAGCAGCTTCCCACCACAGGGAATCTACGAGCAGTACTTC. Its translation: CASSFPPQGIYEQYF.

This CDR3 reads CASKAGGAYNEQFF. The CDR3 DNA is TGTGCCAGCAAGGCGGGAGGGGCCTACAATGAGCAGTTCTTC. V and J are TRBV7-8 and TRBJ2-1, with 9 bases that match TRBD2. The germline CDR1 and CDR2 sequences are SGHVS and FQNEAQ. This CDR3 is 14 amino acids long. Unmatched junction bases numbered 3, after V lost 7 bases and J lost 2 bases.

V and J are TRBV7-9 and TRBJ1-1, with 9 bases identical to TRBD1. CDR1 is SEHNR, CDR2 FQNEAQ, per germline (reference sequence). There are 16 residues in the CDR3. The V segment lost 5 bases and the J segment 3 bases; nucleotides outside the gene matches: 10. Here the CDR3 DNA reads TGTGCCAGCAGCGCCTCGACAGGGGGGAGGGACACTGAAGCTTTCTTT. Protein: CASSASTGGRDTEAFF.

There are a few counts of this clone. This chain connects TRBV30 to TRBJ2-7; unclear D gene. The ends were cut back, 5 bases at V and 3 bases at J, with 8 bases in the middle. Per the germline V gene, CDR1 is GTSNPN and CDR2 is SVGIG (reference sequence). The CDR3 covers 11 residues. This CDR3 reads CAWGDGYEQYF. CDR3 sequence (DNA): TGTGCCTGGGGAGACGGCTACGAGCAGTACTTC.

The CDR3 region has the DNA TGTGCCAGTAGTATTGTAGCGGGTCAAGGCAATCAGCCCCAGCATTTT. It codes for CASSIVAGQGNQPQHF. This chain uses TRBV19 with TRBJ1-5; D gene ambiguous. The CDR3 runs to 16 residues. Germline V gene sequence: CDR1 LNHDA, CDR2 SQIVND (reference sequence). With 3 bases removed from V and 2 bases from J, the gap between germline ends came to 14 bases.

V usage is TRBV5-1 and J usage is TRBJ2-1, with TRBD2 matching over 7 bases. The germline V gene has CDR1 SGHRS and CDR2 YFSETQ. The CDR3 has 16 residues. Trimming cost V 6 bases and J 4 bases; bases outside gene matches: 13. The CDR3 bases are TGCGCCAGCAAAACAGCGGGGACGCGCACTTACAATGAGCAGTTCTTC. Translated, it gives CASKTAGTRTYNEQFF. Full variable domain (outside the CDR3, taken from reference TRBV5-1 and TRBJ2-1): KAGVTQTPRYLIKTRGQQVTLSCSPISGHRSVSWYQQTPGQGLQFLFEYFSETQRNKGNFPGRFSGRQFSNSRSEMNVSTLELGDSALYLCASKTAGTRTYNEQFFGPGTRLTVL.

V usage is TRBV27 and J usage is TRBJ2-1; 11 nucleotides agree with TRBD2. Germline V gene lookup returns CDR1 MNHEY and CDR2 SMNVEV (reference sequence). Trimming removed 6 bases from V and 3 bases from J; junction bases left unmatched: 4. The CDR3 is 15 residues long. CDR3 region: CASSILAGVYNEQFF. CDR3 nucleotides: TGTGCCAGCAGCATACTAGCGGGAGTCTACAATGAGCAGTTCTTC.

The rearrangement links TRBV29-1 to TRBJ1-2, with D possibly matching TRBD1 (6 bases). The CDR3 loop spans 13 amino acids. V was pared by 4 bases and J by 6 bases, with 15 bases between. Germline loops: CDR1 SQVTM, CDR2 ANQGSEA. The CDR3 coding sequence is TGCAGCGTTGGGACAGCTAGGCGGCATGGCTACACCTTC. It specifies CSVGTARRHGYTF.

The J gene is TRBJ1-2, the V gene TRBV11-3; 7 bases align to TRBD1. The CDR3 totals 17 residues. The V gene's germline CDR1 is SGHNT and CDR2 YENEEA. After removal of 1 base from V and 4 bases from J, the junction contained 12 bases not matched to a gene. CDR3 coding DNA: TGTGCCAGCAGCTTAGGAGGGGGCCGACAGGGAGGCTATGGCTACACCTTC. Translated: CASSLGGGRQGGYGYTF.

This chain uses TRBV7-9 with TRBJ2-1, with D maybe TRBD2 (5 bases). The CDR3 sequence is 18 residues long. Looked up from germline, CDR1 is SEHNR and CDR2 is FQNEAQ (reference sequence). The V gene lost 5 bases and the J gene lost 4 bases, with 24 bases spanning the gap. The CDR3 nucleotides are TGTGCCAGCAGCGGTAAAGTCGGCGTAGGGAGTCTATACAATGAGCAGTTCTTC. Translating it yields CASSGKVGVGSLYNEQFF. Full variable domain (outside the CDR3, taken from reference TRBV7-9 and TRBJ2-1): DTGVSQNPRHKITKRGQNVTFRCDPISEHNRLYWYRQTLGQGPEFLTYFQNEAQLEKSRLLSDRFSAERPKGSFSTLEIQRTEQGDSAMYLCASSGKVGVGSLYNEQFFGPGTRLTVL.

The J gene is TRBJ1-2, the V gene TRBV10-3; D unclear. The CDR3 spans 14 residues. V was shortened by 4 bases and J by 3 bases, with 12 bases between the two germline ends. From germline, CDR1 is ENHRY and CDR2 SYGVKD. Here the CDR3 DNA reads TGTGCCATCAGTGCCGATTACAGAGACTATGGCTACACCTTC. Translation: CAISADYRDYGYTF.

This clone was seen more than once but under ten times. The rearrangement links TRBV11-2 to TRBJ1-6; TRBD1 agrees at 9 bases. Germline-derived CDR1 and CDR2 are SGHAT and FQNNGV. This CDR3 spans 14 amino acids. V was pared by 6 bases and J by 8 bases, with 5 bases of the junction left unmatched. This CDR3 reads CASSSGTGYSPLHF. In DNA, the CDR3 is TGTGCCAGCAGTTCCGGGACAGGGTATTCACCCCTCCACTTT.

The rearrangement links TRBV29-1 to TRBJ1-4; TRBD1 is a possible D gene (5 bases). V lost 7 bases to trimming and J lost 5 bases, with 14 bases between them. Per the germline V gene, CDR1 is SQVTM and CDR2 is ANQGSEA. This CDR3 has 13 amino acids. The CDR3 loop reads CSAQQAGNEKLFF. The CDR3 nucleotides are TGCAGCGCCCAGCAGGCAGGGAATGAAAAACTGTTTTTT.

The J gene is TRBJ2-1, the V gene TRBV2, with a weak D call TRBD2 (6 bases). The V and J ends lost 5 bases and 0 bases respectively, with 11 bases between them. This CDR3 has 15 residues. Germline values: CDR1 SNHLY, CDR2 FYNNEI. As DNA, the CDR3 is TGTGCCAGCAGTCCGGGACTTAACTCCTACAATGAGCAGTTCTTC. Protein sequence: CASSPGLNSYNEQFF.

The chain links TRBV27 to TRBJ1-5; D gene uncertain. V was pared by 5 bases and J by 7 bases, with 15 bases between. The CDR3 length is 14 residues. The germline V gene encodes CDR1 MNHEY and CDR2 SMNVEV (reference sequence). Here the CDR3 DNA reads TGTGCCAGCAGTCCCACCGGGGTGGGACAGCCCCAGCATTTT. Amino acids: CASSPTGVGQPQHF.

The V call is TRBV2, the J call TRBJ2-3; D is possibly TRBD2 (5 bases). In germline, CDR1 is SNHLY, CDR2 FYNNEI. The CDR3 contains 15 residues. V was shortened by 7 bases and J by 2 bases, with 16 bases between the two germline ends. CDR3 in amino acids: CASTPGISATDTQYF. CDR3 bases: TGTGCCAGCACCCCCGGGATTTCGGCCACAGATACGCAGTATTTT.

The CDR3 reads CASSPLAGGGDEQFF. CDR3 DNA sequence: TGTGCCAGCAGCCCTCTAGCGGGAGGCGGCGATGAGCAGTTCTTC. The chain recombines TRBV7-9 with TRBJ2-1; 11 bases map to TRBD2. From germline, CDR1 is SEHNR and CDR2 FQNEAQ (reference sequence). The ends lost 5 bases at V and 8 bases at J; junction bases unmatched: 8. The CDR3 loop spans 15 amino acids.

The chain joins TRBV19 to TRBJ2-7; D is unclear. CDR1 and CDR2 (germline): LNHDA, SQIVND (reference sequence). Trimming left V 2 bases short and J 6 bases short, with 8 bases between. CDR3 length: 12 amino acids. The CDR3 is CASSILVGEQYF. Written as DNA, the CDR3 is TGTGCCAGTAGTATATTAGTTGGCGAGCAGTACTTC.

Of note for this clone: Other DNA sequences in the same sample also yield this CDR3. The chain joins TRBV4-1 to TRBJ1-5; D unclear. The germline gives CDR1 MGHRA, CDR2 YSYEKL. This CDR3 is built from 14 residues. The ends were cut back, 0 bases at V and 4 bases at J, with 7 bases in the middle. The CDR3, as DNA: TGCGCCAGCAGCCAAGATCCCGGGAATCAGCCCCAGCATTTT. Translating it yields CASSQDPGNQPQHF.